A selection of T cell receptor beta chains follows, all from one sample in a study of shared clonotypes between healthy human individuals. The protocol was immunoSEQ multiplex PCR, while the TCRdb copy is restricted to in-frame clones and leaves out a portion. The sample lists about 2.3 million clones; 80% to 95% were seen once. Material for sequencing was naive CD4+ T cells from PBMCs. Receptors were obtained from a man aged 18-30 years in good health. Some clones in this sample may be carry-over from other donors' samples. Both conserved end residues are part of each CDR3. The D gene is left open where the match is weak. Some rows have no size entry. The others give once, few or many, or a class for an expanded clone.

j_call | d_call | v_call | clone_size | cdr3_nt | cdr3_aa
TRBJ2-7 | . | TRBV5-1 | . | TGCGCCAGCAGCCGGGCTGAGAGGAGGGCCTCCTACGAGCAGTACTTC | CASSRAERRASYEQYF
TRBJ1-1 | . | TRBV28 | . | TGTGCCAGCGGGACGAACACTGAAGCTTTCTTT | CASGTNTEAFF
TRBJ2-7 | TRBD2 | TRBV5-1 | . | TGCGCCAGCAGGTTGGGGACTAGCGGGAACTCCTACGAGCAGTACTTC | CASRLGTSGNSYEQYF
TRBJ2-3 | TRBD1 | TRBV5-1 | once | TGCGCCAGCAGCTTGCAGGGGGCTGGCACAGATACGCAGTATTTT | CASSLQGAGTDTQYF
TRBJ1-5 | . | TRBV18 | . | TGTGCCAGCTCACCAGTAACAGTCAATCAGCCCCAGCATTTT | CASSPVTVNQPQHF
TRBJ2-3 | TRBD2 | TRBV7-9 | . | TGTGCCAGCACCAAGCCGTCGACTAGCGACACAGATACGCAGTATTTT | CASTKPSTSDTDTQYF
TRBJ2-7 | . | TRBV7-9 | . | TGTGCCAGCAGCTTAACGGAGGCCTACGAGCAGTACTTC | CASSLTEAYEQYF
TRBJ2-1 | . | TRBV9 | . | TGTGCCAGCAGCCCTACTGCTGGGGGAGGCTCCTACAATGAGCAGTTCTTC | CASSPTAGGGSYNEQFF
TRBJ2-3 | TRBD1 | TRBV5-4 | . | TGTGCCAGCAGCTTGGCACAGGGGGCGAGGGATACGCAGTATTTT | CASSLAQGARDTQYF
TRBJ2-7 | TRBD1 | TRBV25-1 | . | TGTGCCAGCAGTGTACAGGGGCCCTACGAGCAGTACTTC | CASSVQGPYEQYF